This T cell receptor beta chain was recovered during a study of T cell responses to AZD1222 COVID-19 vaccine. This clone was seen only once. Its target is unknown. Overall study results and limits: Reportedly, nearly half the spike-specific TCRs target unmutated variant regions. Donors in the cohort were predominantly white British and more often female, and clonal diversity was possibly underestimated.

Germline CDR1 and CDR2: LNHDA and SQIVND (reference sequence). The ends were cut back, 5 bases at V and 0 bases at J, with 8 bases in the middle. The CDR3 runs 14 residues. This table comes from immunoSEQ multiplex PCR, and its TCRdb copy is limited to in-frame clones, with some not included. In the table there are more than 75,000 clones, about nine tenths of which are singletons. The sequence was obtained from an adult in good health. The sample was peripheral blood, taken on day 0 of AZD1222 vaccination. The V call is TRBV19, the J call TRBJ1-5; D call uncertain. The CDR3 here is CASSQQYSNQPQHF. DNA for the CDR3: TGTGCCAGTAGTCAGCAATATAGCAATCAGCCCCAGCATTTT. The full variable domain, rest sourced from reference TRBV19 and TRBJ1-5, is DGGITQSPKYLFRKEGQNVTLSCEQNLNHDAMYWYRQDPGQGLRLIYYSQIVNDFQKGDIAEGYSVSREKKESFPLTVTSAQKNPTAFYLCASSQQYSNQPQHFGDGTRLSIL.